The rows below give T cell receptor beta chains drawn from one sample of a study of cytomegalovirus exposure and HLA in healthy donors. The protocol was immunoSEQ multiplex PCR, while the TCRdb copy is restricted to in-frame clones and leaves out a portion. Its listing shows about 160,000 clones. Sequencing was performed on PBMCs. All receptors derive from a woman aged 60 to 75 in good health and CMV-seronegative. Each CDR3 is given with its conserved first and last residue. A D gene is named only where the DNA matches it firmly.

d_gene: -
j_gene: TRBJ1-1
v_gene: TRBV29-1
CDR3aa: CSVARGNTEAFF
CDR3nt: TGCAGCGTTGCCAGGGGGAACACTGAAGCTTTCTTT

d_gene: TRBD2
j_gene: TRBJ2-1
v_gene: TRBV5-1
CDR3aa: CASSPIRWERGHNEQFF
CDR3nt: TGCGCCAGCAGCCCCATCAGGTGGGAGCGGGGCCACAATGAGCAGTTCTTC

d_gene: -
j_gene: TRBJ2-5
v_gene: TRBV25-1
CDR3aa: CASSTYQGKTQYF
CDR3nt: TGTGCCAGCAGTACTTATCAGGGGAAGACCCAGTACTTC

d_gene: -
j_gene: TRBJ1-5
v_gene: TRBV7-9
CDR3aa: CASSPASGHLNQPQHF
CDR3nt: TGTGCCAGCAGCCCTGCATCGGGACACTTGAATCAGCCCCAGCATTTT

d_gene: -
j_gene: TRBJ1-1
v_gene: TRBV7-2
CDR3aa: CASSIGGRTEAFF
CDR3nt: TGTGCCAGCAGCATTGGGGGGAGAACTGAAGCTTTCTTT

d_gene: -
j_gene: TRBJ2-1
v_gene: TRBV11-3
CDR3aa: CASSLNSANEQFF
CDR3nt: TGTGCCAGCAGCTTAAATAGCGCAAATGAGCAGTTCTTC

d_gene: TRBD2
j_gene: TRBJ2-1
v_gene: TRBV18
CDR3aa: CASSLSGTSTYEQFF
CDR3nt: TGTGCCAGCTCACTCTCCGGGACTAGTACCTATGAGCAGTTCTTC

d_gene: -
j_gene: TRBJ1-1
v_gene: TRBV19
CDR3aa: CASKGLRVATEAFF
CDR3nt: TGTGCCAGCAAGGGCCTCAGGGTTGCCACTGAAGCTTTCTTT

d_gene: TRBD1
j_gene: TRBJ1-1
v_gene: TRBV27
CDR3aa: CASSFLRQGRKDTEAFF
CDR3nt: TGTGCCAGCAGTTTCCTCCGACAGGGTAGGAAGGACACTGAAGCTTTCTTT

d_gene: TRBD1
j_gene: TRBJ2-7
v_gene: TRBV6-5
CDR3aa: CASSSWTGVYEQYF
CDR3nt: TGTGCCAGCAGTTCCTGGACAGGGGTTTACGAGCAGTACTTC

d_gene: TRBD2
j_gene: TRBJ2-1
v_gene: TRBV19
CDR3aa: CASSPSSGSSYNEQFF
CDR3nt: TGTGCCAGTAGTCCCAGTAGCGGGAGCTCCTACAATGAGCAGTTCTTC

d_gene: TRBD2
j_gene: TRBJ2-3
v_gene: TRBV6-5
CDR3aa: CASSYSGGDTDTQYF
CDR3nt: TGTGCCAGCAGTTACTCGGGGGGGGACACAGATACGCAGTATTTT

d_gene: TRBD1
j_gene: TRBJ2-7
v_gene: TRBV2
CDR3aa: CASSEYRGSEQYF
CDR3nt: TGTGCCAGCAGTGAGTACAGGGGCAGCGAGCAGTACTTC

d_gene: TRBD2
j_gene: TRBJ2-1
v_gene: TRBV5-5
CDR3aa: CASSLQLAAIIYNEQFF
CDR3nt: TGTGCCAGCAGCCTGCAACTAGCGGCAATAATCTACAATGAGCAGTTCTTC

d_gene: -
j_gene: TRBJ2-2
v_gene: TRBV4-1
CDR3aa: CASSQRLDLGRKNTGELFF
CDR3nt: TGCGCCAGCAGCCAAAGACTAGACCTGGGCCGAAAAAACACCGGGGAGCTGTTTTTT

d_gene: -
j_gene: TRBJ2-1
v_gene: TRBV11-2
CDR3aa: CASSQGGNEQFF
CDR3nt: TGTGCCAGCAGCCAAGGCGGAAATGAGCAGTTCTTC

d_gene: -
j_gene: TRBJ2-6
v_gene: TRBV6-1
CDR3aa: CASSGAGTGANVLTF
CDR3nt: TGTGCCAGCAGTGGCGCGGGAACTGGGGCCAACGTCCTGACTTTC

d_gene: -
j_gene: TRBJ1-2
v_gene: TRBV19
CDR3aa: CALRRDYGYTF
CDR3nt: TGTGCCTTACGGCGGGACTATGGCTACACCTTC

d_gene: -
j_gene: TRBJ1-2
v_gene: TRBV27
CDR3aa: CASSLVSTAVNYGYTF
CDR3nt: TGTGCCAGCAGTTTAGTTTCAACAGCGGTTAACTATGGCTACACCTTC

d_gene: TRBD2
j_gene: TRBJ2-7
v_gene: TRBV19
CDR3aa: CASSHRVAGGSYEQYF
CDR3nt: TGTGCCAGTAGTCACCGGGTAGCGGGAGGGTCCTACGAGCAGTACTTC

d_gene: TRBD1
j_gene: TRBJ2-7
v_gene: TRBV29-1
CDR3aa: CSALPTGTGVYEQYF
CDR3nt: TGCAGCGCCCTTCCTACCGGGACAGGGGTCTACGAGCAGTACTTC

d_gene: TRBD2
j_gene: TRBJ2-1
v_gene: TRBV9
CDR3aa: CASSVGASGYSNNEQFF
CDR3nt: TGTGCCAGCAGCGTAGGGGCTAGCGGGTATTCGAACAATGAGCAGTTCTTC

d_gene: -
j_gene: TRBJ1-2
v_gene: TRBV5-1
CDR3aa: CASSLRGYGYTF
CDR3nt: TGCGCCAGCAGCTTGAGGGGCTATGGCTACACCTTC

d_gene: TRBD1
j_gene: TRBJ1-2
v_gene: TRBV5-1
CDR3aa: CASSPGTGGYGYTF
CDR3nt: TGCGCCAGCAGCCCCGGGACAGGGGGCTATGGCTACACCTTC

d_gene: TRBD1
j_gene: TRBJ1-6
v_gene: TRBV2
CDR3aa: CASSAPGGTGSPLHF
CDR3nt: TGTGCCAGCAGTGCTCCAGGGGGTACGGGTTCACCCCTCCACTTT

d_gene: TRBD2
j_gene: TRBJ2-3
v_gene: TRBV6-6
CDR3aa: CASSRTSGGLNTQYF
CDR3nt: TGTGCCAGCAGTCGGACTAGCGGGGGCTTGAATACGCAGTATTTT

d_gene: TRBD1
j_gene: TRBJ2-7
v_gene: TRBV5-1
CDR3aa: CASSGTAGSSEQYF
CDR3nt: TGCGCCAGCAGCGGGACAGCAGGGTCTTCCGAGCAGTACTTC

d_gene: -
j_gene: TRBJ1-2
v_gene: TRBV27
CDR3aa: CASSVRREGGYGYTF
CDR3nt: TGTGCCAGCAGTGTAAGGAGAGAGGGAGGCTATGGCTACACCTTC

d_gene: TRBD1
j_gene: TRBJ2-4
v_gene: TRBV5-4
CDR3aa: CASSHGTDKAKNIQYF
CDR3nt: TGTGCCAGCAGCCATGGGACAGACAAAGCCAAAAACATTCAGTACTTC